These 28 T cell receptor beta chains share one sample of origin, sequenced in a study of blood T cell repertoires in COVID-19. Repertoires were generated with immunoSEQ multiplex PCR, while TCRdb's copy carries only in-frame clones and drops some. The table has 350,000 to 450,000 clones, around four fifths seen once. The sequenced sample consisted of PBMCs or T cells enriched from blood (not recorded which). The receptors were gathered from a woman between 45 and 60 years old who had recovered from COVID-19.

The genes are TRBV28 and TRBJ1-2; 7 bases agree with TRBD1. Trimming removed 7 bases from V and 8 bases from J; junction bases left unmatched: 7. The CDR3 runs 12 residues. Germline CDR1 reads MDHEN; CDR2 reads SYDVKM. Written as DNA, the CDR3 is TGTGCCAGCACACGCGGGACAGAAGGCTACACCTTC. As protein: CASTRGTEGYTF.

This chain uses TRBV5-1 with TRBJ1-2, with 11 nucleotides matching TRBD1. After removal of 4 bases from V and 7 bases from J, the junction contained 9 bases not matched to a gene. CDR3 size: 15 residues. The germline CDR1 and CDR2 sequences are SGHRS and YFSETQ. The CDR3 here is CASSQSTGTGGGYTF. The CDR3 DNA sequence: TGCGCCAGCAGCCAGTCGACCGGGACAGGGGGTGGCTACACCTTC. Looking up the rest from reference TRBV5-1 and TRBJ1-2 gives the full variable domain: KAGVTQTPRYLIKTRGQQVTLSCSPISGHRSVSWYQQTPGQGLQFLFEYFSETQRNKGNFPGRFSGRQFSNSRSEMNVSTLELGDSALYLCASSQSTGTGGGYTFGSGTRLTVV.

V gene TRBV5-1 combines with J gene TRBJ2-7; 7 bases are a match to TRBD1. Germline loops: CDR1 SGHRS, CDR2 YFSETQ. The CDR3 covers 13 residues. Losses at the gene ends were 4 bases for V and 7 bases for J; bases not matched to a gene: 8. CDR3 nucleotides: TGCGCCAGCAGCAGGGTACAGGGGAGTGAGCAGTACTTC. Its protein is CASSRVQGSEQYF.

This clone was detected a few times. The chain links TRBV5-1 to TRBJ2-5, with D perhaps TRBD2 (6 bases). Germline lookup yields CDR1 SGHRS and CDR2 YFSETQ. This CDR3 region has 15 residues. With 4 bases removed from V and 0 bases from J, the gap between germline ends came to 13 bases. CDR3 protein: CASSPSGFNQETQYF. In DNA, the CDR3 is TGCGCCAGCAGCCCGAGCGGGTTCAACCAAGAGACCCAGTACTTC.

In DNA form, the CDR3 reads TGTGCCAGTAGTATGGAGGGTTATGGCTACACCTTC. Its protein product is CASSMEGYGYTF. The chain recombines TRBV19 with TRBJ1-2; D is unresolved. Between the trimmed V and J ends, which lost 3 bases and 5 bases, there was a span of 7 bases. Germline assignment: CDR1 LNHDA and CDR2 SQIVND (reference sequence). The length of the CDR3 is 12 residues.

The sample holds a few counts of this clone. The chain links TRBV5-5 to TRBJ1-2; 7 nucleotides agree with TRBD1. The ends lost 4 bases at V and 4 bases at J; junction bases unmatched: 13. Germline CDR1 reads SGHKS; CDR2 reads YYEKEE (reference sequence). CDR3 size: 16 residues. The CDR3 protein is CASSPAATQGGYGYTF. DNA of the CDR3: TGTGCCAGCAGCCCGGCCGCAACTCAGGGGGGCTATGGCTACACCTTC.

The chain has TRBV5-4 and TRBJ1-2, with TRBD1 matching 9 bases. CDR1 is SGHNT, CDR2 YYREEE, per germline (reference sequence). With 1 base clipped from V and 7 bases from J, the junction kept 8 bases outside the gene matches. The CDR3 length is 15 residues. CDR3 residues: CASSLKGQGGGGYTF. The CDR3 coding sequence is TGTGCCAGCAGCTTGAAGGGACAGGGTGGGGGTGGCTACACCTTC.

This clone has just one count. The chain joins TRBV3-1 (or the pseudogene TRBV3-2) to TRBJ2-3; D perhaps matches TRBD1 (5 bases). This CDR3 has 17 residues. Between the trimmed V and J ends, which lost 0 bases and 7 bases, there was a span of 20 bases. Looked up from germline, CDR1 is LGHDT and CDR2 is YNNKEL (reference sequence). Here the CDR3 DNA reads TGTGCCAGCAGCCAAGAGGGTGGGTGGACAAGGGGATATACGCAGTATTTT. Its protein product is CASSQEGGWTRGYTQYF.

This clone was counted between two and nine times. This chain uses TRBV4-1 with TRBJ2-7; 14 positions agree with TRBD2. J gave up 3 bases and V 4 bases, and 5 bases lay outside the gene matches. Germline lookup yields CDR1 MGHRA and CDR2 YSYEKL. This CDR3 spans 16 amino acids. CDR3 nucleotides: TGCGCCAGCAGCCCCGCCGGACTAGCGGGGGGCTACGAGCAGTACTTC. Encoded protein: CASSPAGLAGGYEQYF.

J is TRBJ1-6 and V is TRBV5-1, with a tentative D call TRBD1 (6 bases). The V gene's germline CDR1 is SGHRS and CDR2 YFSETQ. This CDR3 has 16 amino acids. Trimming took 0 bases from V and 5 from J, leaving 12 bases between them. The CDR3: CASSLDPGTHNSPLHF. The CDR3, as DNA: TGCGCCAGCAGCTTGGATCCGGGGACACATAATTCACCCCTCCACTTT.

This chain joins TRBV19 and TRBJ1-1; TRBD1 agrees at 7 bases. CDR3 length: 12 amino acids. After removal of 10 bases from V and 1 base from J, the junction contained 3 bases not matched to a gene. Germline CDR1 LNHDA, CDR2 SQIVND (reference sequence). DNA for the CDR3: TGTGCCACCGGACAGGAGAACACTGAAGCTTTCTTT. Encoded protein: CATGQENTEAFF.

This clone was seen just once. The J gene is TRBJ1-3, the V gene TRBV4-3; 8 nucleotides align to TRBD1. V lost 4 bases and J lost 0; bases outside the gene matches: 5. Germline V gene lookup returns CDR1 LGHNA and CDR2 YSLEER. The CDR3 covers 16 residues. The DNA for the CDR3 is TGCGCCAGCAGCCTCTCTACAGGGGGCTCTGGAAACACCATATATTTT. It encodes CASSLSTGGSGNTIYF.

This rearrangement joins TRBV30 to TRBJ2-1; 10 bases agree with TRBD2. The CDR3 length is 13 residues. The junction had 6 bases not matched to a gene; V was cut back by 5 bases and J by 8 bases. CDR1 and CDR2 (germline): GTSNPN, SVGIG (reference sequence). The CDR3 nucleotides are TGTGCCTGGGGAGCGGGAGGGGACGATGAGCAGTTCTTC. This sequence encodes CAWGAGGDDEQFF. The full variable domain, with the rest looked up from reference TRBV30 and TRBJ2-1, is SQTIHQWPATLVQPVGSPLSLECTVEGTSNPNLYWYRQAAGRGLQLLFYSVGIGQISSEVPQNLSASRPQDRQFILSSKKLLLSDSGFYLCAWGAGGDDEQFFGPGTRLTVL.

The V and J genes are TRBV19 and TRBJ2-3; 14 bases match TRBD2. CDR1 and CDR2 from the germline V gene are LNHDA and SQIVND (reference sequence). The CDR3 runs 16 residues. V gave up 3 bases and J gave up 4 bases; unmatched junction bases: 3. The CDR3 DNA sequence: TGTGCCAGTAGTATCGGACTAGCGGGAGGCGCAGATACGCAGTATTTT. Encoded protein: CASSIGLAGGADTQYF.

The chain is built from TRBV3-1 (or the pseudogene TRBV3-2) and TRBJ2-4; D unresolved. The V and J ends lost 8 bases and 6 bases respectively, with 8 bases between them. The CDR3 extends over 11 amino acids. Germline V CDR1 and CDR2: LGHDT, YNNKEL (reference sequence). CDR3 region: CASRSLNIQYF. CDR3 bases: TGTGCCAGCCGAAGCCTAAACATTCAGTACTTC.

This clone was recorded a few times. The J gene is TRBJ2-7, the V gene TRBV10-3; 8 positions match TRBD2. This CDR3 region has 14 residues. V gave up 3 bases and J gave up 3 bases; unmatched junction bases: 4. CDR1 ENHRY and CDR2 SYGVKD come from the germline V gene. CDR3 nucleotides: TGTGCCATCAGTGAAGGGACTAGTGACTACGAGCAGTACTTC. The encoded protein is CAISEGTSDYEQYF.

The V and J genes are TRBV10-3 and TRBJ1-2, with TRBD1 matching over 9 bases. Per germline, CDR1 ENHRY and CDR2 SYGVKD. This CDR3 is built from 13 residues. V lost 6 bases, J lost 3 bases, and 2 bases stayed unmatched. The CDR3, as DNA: TGTGCCATCAGCGACAGGGGGGACTATGGCTACACCTTC. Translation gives CAISDRGDYGYTF.

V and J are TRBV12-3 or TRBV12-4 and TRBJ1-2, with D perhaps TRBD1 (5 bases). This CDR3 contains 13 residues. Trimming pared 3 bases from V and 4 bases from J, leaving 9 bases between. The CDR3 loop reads CASSFDSSYGYTF. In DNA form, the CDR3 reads TGTGCCAGCAGTTTTGACAGTTCCTATGGCTACACCTTC.

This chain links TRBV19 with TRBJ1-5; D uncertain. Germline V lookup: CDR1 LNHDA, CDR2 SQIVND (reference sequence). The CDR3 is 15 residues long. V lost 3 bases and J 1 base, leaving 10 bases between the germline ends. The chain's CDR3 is CASSILGVSNQPQHF. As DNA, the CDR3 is TGTGCCAGTAGTATTCTCGGGGTCAGCAATCAGCCCCAGCATTTT.

The CDR3 DNA sequence: TGTGCCAGCAAATCGGGACTAGCGGGAGTGGAGACCCAGTACTTC. The encoded protein is CASKSGLAGVETQYF. The chain couples TRBV6-5 to TRBJ2-5, with TRBD2 matching over 14 bases. The CDR3 runs 15 residues. CDR1 and CDR2 (germline): MNHEY, SVGAGI. The V and J ends lost 7 bases and 5 bases, in that order; junction bases with no gene match: 6.

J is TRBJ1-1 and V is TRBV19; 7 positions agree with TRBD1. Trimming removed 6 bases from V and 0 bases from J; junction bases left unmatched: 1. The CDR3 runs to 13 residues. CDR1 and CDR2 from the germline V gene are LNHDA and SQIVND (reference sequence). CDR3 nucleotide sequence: TGTGCCAGTAGGGGACAGTTGAACACTGAAGCTTTCTTT. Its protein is CASRGQLNTEAFF.

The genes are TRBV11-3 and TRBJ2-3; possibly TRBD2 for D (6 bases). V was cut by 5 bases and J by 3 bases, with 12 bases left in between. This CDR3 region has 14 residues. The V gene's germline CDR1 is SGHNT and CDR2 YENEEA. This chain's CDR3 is CASSRPGETDTQYF. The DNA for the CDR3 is TGTGCCAGCAGCCGACCGGGGGAGACAGATACGCAGTATTTT.

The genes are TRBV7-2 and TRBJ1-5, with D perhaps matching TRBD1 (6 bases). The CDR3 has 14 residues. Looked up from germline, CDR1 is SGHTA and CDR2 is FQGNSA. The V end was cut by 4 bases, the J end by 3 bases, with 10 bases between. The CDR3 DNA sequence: TGTGCCAGCAGCTCCGGACAGTTCAATCAGCCCCAGCATTTT. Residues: CASSSGQFNQPQHF.

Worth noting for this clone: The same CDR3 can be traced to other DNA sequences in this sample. CDR3 region: CASSLSGNSNQPQHF. The DNA of the CDR3 is TGTGCCAGCTCACTTTCCGGGAATAGCAATCAGCCCCAGCATTTT. The V and J genes are TRBV18 and TRBJ1-5; no clear D. Germline V gives CDR1 KGHSH, CDR2 LQKENI. The ends were cut back, 4 bases at V and 0 bases at J, with 10 bases in the middle. The CDR3 sequence is 15 residues long.

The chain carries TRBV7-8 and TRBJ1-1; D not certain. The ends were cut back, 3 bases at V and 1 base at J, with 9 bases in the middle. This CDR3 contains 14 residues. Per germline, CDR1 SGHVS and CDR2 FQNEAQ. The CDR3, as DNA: TGTGCCAGCAGCTTTAGGAGCAGGAACACTGAAGCTTTCTTT. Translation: CASSFRSRNTEAFF.

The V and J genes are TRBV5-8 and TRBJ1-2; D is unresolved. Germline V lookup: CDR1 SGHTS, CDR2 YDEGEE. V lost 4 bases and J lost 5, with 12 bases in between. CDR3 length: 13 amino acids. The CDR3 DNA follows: TGTGCCAGCAGCCCCAAGATCCGGTATGGCTACACCTTC. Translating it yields CASSPKIRYGYTF.

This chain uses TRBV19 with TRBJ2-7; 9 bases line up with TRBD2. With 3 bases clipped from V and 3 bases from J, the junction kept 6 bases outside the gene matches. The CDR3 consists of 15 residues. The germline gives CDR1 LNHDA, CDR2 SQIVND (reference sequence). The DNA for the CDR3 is TGTGCCAGTAGTATTTCTGGGACTAGCTTCTACGAGCAGTACTTC. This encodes CASSISGTSFYEQYF.

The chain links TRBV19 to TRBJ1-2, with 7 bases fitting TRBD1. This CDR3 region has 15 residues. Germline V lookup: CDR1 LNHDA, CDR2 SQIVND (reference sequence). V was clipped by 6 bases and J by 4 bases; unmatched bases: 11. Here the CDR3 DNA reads TGTGCCAGTAGGCCACAGGGGACTAGCGGCTATGGCTACACCTTC. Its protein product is CASRPQGTSGYGYTF.